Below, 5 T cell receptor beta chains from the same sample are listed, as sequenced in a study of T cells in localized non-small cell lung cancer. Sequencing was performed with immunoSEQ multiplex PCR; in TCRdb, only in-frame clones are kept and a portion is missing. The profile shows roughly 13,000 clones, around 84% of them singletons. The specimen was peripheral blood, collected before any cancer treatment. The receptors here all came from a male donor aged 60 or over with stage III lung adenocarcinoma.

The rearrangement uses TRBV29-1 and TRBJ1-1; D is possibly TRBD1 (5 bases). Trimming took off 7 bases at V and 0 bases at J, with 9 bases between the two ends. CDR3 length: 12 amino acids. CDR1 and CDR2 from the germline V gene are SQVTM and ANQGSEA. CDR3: CSAGTVNTEAFF. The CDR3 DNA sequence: TGCAGCGCGGGGACGGTGAACACTGAAGCTTTCTTT.

The CDR3 DNA sequence: TGTGCCATCAGTGAGTCCCGACTAGCGCCCTTCTCCTACGAGCAGTACTTC. Its translation is CAISESRLAPFSYEQYF. The rearrangement uses TRBV10-3 and TRBJ2-7, with TRBD2 matching 8 bases. Germline CDR1 is ENHRY and CDR2 is SYGVKD. Germline trimming cut 0 bases from V and 0 bases from J; bases unmatched to any gene: 7. This CDR3 is 17 amino acids long.

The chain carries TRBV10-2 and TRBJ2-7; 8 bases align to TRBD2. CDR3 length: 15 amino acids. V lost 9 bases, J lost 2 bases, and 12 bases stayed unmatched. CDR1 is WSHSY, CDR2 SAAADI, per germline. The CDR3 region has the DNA TGCGCCAGTGGGGACCCGGGGGGGCGCGCCTACGAGCAGTACTTC. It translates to CASGDPGGRAYEQYF.

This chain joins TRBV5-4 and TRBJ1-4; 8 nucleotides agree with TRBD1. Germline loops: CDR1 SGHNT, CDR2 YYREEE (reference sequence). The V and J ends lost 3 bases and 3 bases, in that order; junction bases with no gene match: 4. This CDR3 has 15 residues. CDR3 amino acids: CASSSKGQANEKLFF. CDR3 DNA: TGTGCCAGCAGCTCTAAGGGACAGGCTAATGAAAAACTGTTTTTT.

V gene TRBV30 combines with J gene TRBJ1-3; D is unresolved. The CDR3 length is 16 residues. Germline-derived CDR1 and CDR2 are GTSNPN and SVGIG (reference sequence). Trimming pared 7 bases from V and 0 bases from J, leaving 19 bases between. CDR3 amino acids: CASLGQRQPSGNTIYF. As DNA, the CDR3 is TGTGCCTCTCTCGGTCAGCGGCAGCCCTCTGGAAACACCATATATTTT.